This passage covers 29 T cell receptor beta chains from one sample sequenced in a study of regulatory T cells in long-lasting Graves disease. CDR3 regions were amplified by Arm-PCR using iRepertoire HTBI primers to build TCR beta libraries. TCRdb independently ran MiXCR on the multiplex PCR reads; one entry per CDR3 protein. Counted here are about 500,000 distinct CDR3 sequences, around 15% occurring once; the ten biggest clones make up 12%. Documented time point: newly diagnosed GD, antithyroid drugs for less than 3 months. From RNA extracted from PBMCs, the TCR library was made. The same data also contributed to another study, on T cells in Graves' hyperthyroidism and ophthalmopathy.

The material sequenced was peripheral blood mononuclear cells (PBMCs), taken at new diagnosis, from a patient treated with antithyroid drugs. The source of these receptors is a man in his forties with Graves disease.

As to this clonotype: This may arise from a read error, as a much more abundant clone is one base away. The V gene is TRBV30, the J gene TRBJ2-7; D gene unclear. Trimming shortened V by 0 bases and J by 5 bases, and 11 bases separated the two germline ends. This CDR3 is built from 13 residues. The V gene's germline CDR1 is GTSNPN and CDR2 SVGIG (reference sequence). This chain's CDR3 is CAWSVTVSDEQYF. CDR3 in DNA: TGTGCCTGGAGTGTAACGGTCAGCGACGAGCAGTACTTC.

The sample holds many counts of this clonotype. This sequence joins TRBV5-5 and TRBJ2-5; 7 bases match TRBD2. From germline, CDR1 is SGHKS and CDR2 YYEKEE (reference sequence). J lost 4 bases, V lost 0 bases, and 6 bases had no gene match. This CDR3 comprises 15 residues. The CDR3 DNA reads TGTGCCAGCAGCTTGGCCAAAACGGGAGGAGAGACCCAGTACTTC. The encoded protein is CASSLAKTGGETQYF. Based on the CDR3 plus reference TRBV5-5 and TRBJ2-5, the full variable domain is DAGVTQSPTHLIKTRGQQVTLRCSPISGHKSVSWYQQVLGQGPQFIFQYYEKEERGRGNFPDRFSARQFPNYSSELNVNALLLGDSALYLCASSLAKTGGETQYFGPGTRLLVL.

The CDR3 here is CASSRGGTSGSSSYNEQFF. DNA of the CDR3: TGCGCCAGCAGCCGGGGCGGGACTAGCGGTTCAAGCTCCTACAATGAGCAGTTCTTC. The chain couples TRBV5-1 to TRBJ2-1; 11 nucleotides align to TRBD2. V gave up 4 bases and J gave up 0 bases; unmatched junction bases: 12. Germline-derived CDR1 and CDR2 are SGHRS and YFSETQ. The CDR3 consists of 19 residues.

This clonotype was seen a few times. V is TRBV5-8 and J is TRBJ2-1, with 10 bases aligning to TRBD1. The germline V gene encodes CDR1 SGHTS and CDR2 YDEGEE. The CDR3 contains 16 residues. The junction had 6 bases not matched to a gene; V was cut back by 0 bases and J by 6 bases. CDR3 bases: TGTGCCAGCAGCTTGGGAGGGACAGGGGCCTCCAATGAGCAGTTCTTC. Translation: CASSLGGTGASNEQFF.

This clonotype was recorded at least ten times. V is TRBV28 and J is TRBJ2-2; 8 bases map to TRBD1. This CDR3 contains 14 residues. Germline V gene lookup returns CDR1 MDHEN and CDR2 SYDVKM. V gave up 5 bases and J gave up 7 bases; unmatched junction bases: 6. The CDR3, as DNA: TGTGCCAGCAGTCAGACAGGGACAGGCGGGGAGCTGTTTTTT. Its translation: CASSQTGTGGELFF.

About this clonotype itself: A read error is likely here: a far larger clone is one base away. The chain joins TRBV7-8 to TRBJ2-5; 8 bases align to TRBD2. The CDR3 loop spans 16 amino acids. Germline lookup yields CDR1 SGHVS and CDR2 FQNEAQ. V dropped 3 bases and J dropped 11; count of bases not matched to a gene: 17. The CDR3 loop is CASSFRLAGGWDEQYF. DNA for the CDR3: TGTGCCAGCAGCTTCCGACTGGCGGGAGGATGGGATGAGCAGTACTTC.

There are many counts of this clonotype. The chain couples TRBV10-3 to TRBJ2-2; 9 positions match TRBD2. The CDR3 sequence is 17 residues long. V lost 3 bases and J lost 0; bases outside the gene matches: 5. The V gene's germline CDR1 is ENHRY and CDR2 SYGVKD. CDR3 coding DNA: TGTGCCATCAGTGACTCGCGGGAGGGAACGAACACCGGGGAGCTGTTTTTT. It codes for CAISDSREGTNTGELFF.

V gene TRBV28 combines with J gene TRBJ2-3; 8 nucleotides agree with TRBD2. CDR3 length: 16 amino acids. Germline trimming cut 7 bases from V and 4 bases from J; bases unmatched to any gene: 13. Germline values: CDR1 MDHEN, CDR2 SYDVKM. The DNA of the CDR3 is TGTGCCAGCACCGGGGGGGTCTCGGCGGATGCAGATACGCAGTATTTT. Amino acids: CASTGGVSADADTQYF.

This clonotype occurred a few times. This chain uses TRBV24-1 with TRBJ1-2, with D tentatively TRBD1 (5 bases). V was trimmed by 5 bases and J by 3 bases, leaving 18 bases between them. Germline V gene sequence: CDR1 KGHDR, CDR2 SFDVKD. The CDR3 is 16 amino acids. The CDR3 reads CATSGPGGKRDYGYTF. The CDR3 nucleotides read TGTGCCACCAGTGGCCCGGGGGGGAAGAGGGACTATGGCTACACCTTC.

The CDR3 is CASSGDRPSTDTQYF. CDR3 coding DNA: TGTGCCAGCAGTGGGGACAGACCTAGCACAGATACGCAGTATTTT. The chain employs TRBV2 and TRBJ2-3, with 7 bases matching TRBD1. The germline V gene encodes CDR1 SNHLY and CDR2 FYNNEI. This CDR3 region has 15 residues. The trim removed 4 bases at V and 0 bases at J, leaving 4 bases unmatched.

This clonotype was recorded at least ten times. The chain carries TRBV10-3 and TRBJ2-5, with a tentative D call TRBD2 (5 bases). V lost 3 bases to trimming and J lost 5 bases, with 13 bases between them. The CDR3 covers 14 residues. The V gene's germline CDR1 is ENHRY and CDR2 SYGVKD. CDR3 sequence: CAISEGGSRETQYF. The CDR3 DNA reads as TGTGCCATCAGTGAAGGTGGGAGCAGGGAGACCCAGTACTTC.

In this sample, this clonotype turned up many times. The chain joins TRBV12-3 or TRBV12-4 to TRBJ2-3; 7 positions match TRBD1. The CDR3 contains 15 residues. With V trimmed by 4 bases and J by 0 bases, 4 bases remained unmatched. The DNA for the CDR3 is TGTGCCAGCAGTTCAGGACAGGAGAGCACAGATACGCAGTATTTT. This codes for CASSSGQESTDTQYF.

In this sample, this clonotype turned up many times. The chain joins TRBV6-2 or TRBV6-3 to TRBJ2-7; 9 nucleotides align to TRBD1. CDR3 length: 15 residues. The germline V gene has CDR1 MNHEY and CDR2 SVGEGT. With 0 bases clipped from V and 6 bases from J, the junction kept 6 bases outside the gene matches. The CDR3 DNA sequence: TGTGCCAGCAGTTACTCGCCACAGGGGGCCACCGAGCAGTACTTC. Its protein is CASSYSPQGATEQYF.

Ten or more counts support this clonotype. The chain links TRBV29-1 to TRBJ2-7, with D possibly TRBD2 on 6 matching bases. Trimming stripped 3 bases from V and 2 bases from J, with 20 bases between. Germline V gives CDR1 SQVTM, CDR2 ANQGSEA. The CDR3 consists of 16 residues. For the CDR3, the DNA is TGCAGCGTTGAGGTGCGGTGGGGGGTCTCTACCTACGAGCAGTACTTC. Protein sequence: CSVEVRWGVSTYEQYF.

This clonotype was detected a few times. The J gene is TRBJ1-6, the V gene TRBV6-2 or TRBV6-3; D is unclear. The CDR3 totals 15 residues. Deletions cut 0 bases from V and 7 bases from J, with 10 bases between. CDR1 and CDR2 (germline): MNHEY, SVGEGT. CDR3 loop: CASSYSGGINSPLHF. The CDR3 bases are TGTGCCAGCAGTTACTCGGGCGGAATAAATTCACCCCTCCACTTT.

The rearrangement joins TRBV14 to TRBJ2-7; D is unclear. CDR3 length: 15 amino acids. Trimming pared 3 bases from V and 3 bases from J, leaving 15 bases between. Per the germline V gene, CDR1 is SGHDN and CDR2 is FVKESK. CDR3 in amino acids: CASSHRTAHGYEQYF. The CDR3 DNA reads TGTGCCAGCAGCCACCGGACCGCTCACGGCTACGAGCAGTACTTC.

In the case of this clonotype: It may be a read error: a sequence one base away is much more abundant. The chain recombines TRBV6-1 with TRBJ1-2; 8 bases are shared with TRBD1. Germline CDR1 MNHNS, CDR2 SASEGT. The V gene end was trimmed by 9 bases and the J gene end by 8 bases; junction bases not matched to a gene: 11. CDR3 length equals 13 residues. The CDR3 sequence: CARSPRQGFGYTF. The CDR3 DNA follows: TGTGCCAGAAGCCCCCGACAGGGGTTCGGCTACACCTTC.

This clonotype was detected ten times or more. The chain links TRBV6-1 to TRBJ2-5; TRBD1 matches at 9 bases. This CDR3 comprises 13 residues. After removal of 6 bases from V and 6 bases from J, the junction contained 5 bases not matched to a gene. Germline V gene sequence: CDR1 MNHNS, CDR2 SASEGT. CDR3 sequence (DNA): TGTGCCAGCAGCCCCGACAGGGGGAAGACCCAGTACTTC. Translation gives CASSPDRGKTQYF.

A remark on this clonotype: A much larger clone differs from this one at a single base, so this may be a read error. In this CDR3 the conserved last residue, phenylalanine or tryptophan, is missing, so a read error is likely. This chain links TRBV12-3 or TRBV12-4 with TRBJ2-1; TRBD2 matches 7 bases. The CDR3 is 14 amino acids. Trimming cost V 6 bases and J 5 bases; bases outside gene matches: 7. In nucleotides, the CDR3 is TGTGCCAGCAGGTTTCCCCTAGCGGACAATGAGCAGTTCCTC. Protein sequence: CASRFPLADNEQFL.

Only a few counts were recorded for this clonotype. V and J are TRBV2 and TRBJ2-1, with TRBD1 identical over 8 bases. After removal of 5 bases from V and 6 bases from J, the junction contained 3 bases not matched to a gene. Germline V gene lookup returns CDR1 SNHLY and CDR2 FYNNEI. CDR3 size: 13 residues. CDR3 bases: TGTGCCAGCAGTCGACAGGGGTTCAATGAGCAGTTCTTC. Translating gives CASSRQGFNEQFF.

This clonotype was seen repeatedly, ten times or more. The genes are TRBV5-1 and TRBJ1-2; 7 positions match TRBD1. Looked up from germline, CDR1 is SGHRS and CDR2 is YFSETQ. The CDR3 is 17 residues long. Losses at the gene ends were 2 bases for V and 4 bases for J; bases not matched to a gene: 14. The CDR3 reads CASSLARPEGTVYGYTF. The CDR3 DNA sequence: TGCGCCAGCAGCTTAGCTCGCCCGGAAGGGACAGTCTATGGCTACACCTTC.

The chain links TRBV20-1 to TRBJ2-6; no clear D gene. CDR1 and CDR2 (germline): DFQATT, SNEGSKA (reference sequence). The CDR3 consists of 14 residues. Trimming removed 0 bases at V and 2 bases at J, with 5 bases between. The CDR3, as DNA: TGCAGTGCTAGAGAGCAAACTGGGGCCAACGTCCTGACTTTC. Residues: CSAREQTGANVLTF.

Ten or more counts support this clonotype. The genes are TRBV7-2 and TRBJ2-7; either TRBD1 or TRBD2 may fit D (6 bases each). The CDR3 length is 13 residues. V lost 2 bases and J lost 12, with 17 bases in between. Germline V gene data show CDR1 as SGHTA and CDR2 as FQGNSA. The CDR3 sequence: CASSLRGDDRLYF. The CDR3 bases are TGTGCCAGCAGCTTAAGGGGGGACGACAGGCTGTACTTC.

There are many counts of this clonotype. J is TRBJ2-3 and V is TRBV6-2 or TRBV6-3, with TRBD1 matching over 8 bases. The germline V gene has CDR1 MNHEY and CDR2 SVGEGT. With 6 bases clipped from V and 2 bases from J, the junction kept 7 bases outside the gene matches. The CDR3 covers 15 residues. This chain's CDR3 is CASSPTGAITDTQYF. The CDR3 nucleotides are TGTGCCAGCAGCCCGACAGGGGCCATCACAGATACGCAGTATTTT.

The sample holds a few counts of this clonotype. The J gene is TRBJ1-2, the V gene TRBV7-2; D unresolved. This CDR3 spans 12 amino acids. The V gene's germline CDR1 is SGHTA and CDR2 FQGNSA. V was cut by 2 bases and J by 7 bases, with 8 bases left in between. DNA of the CDR3: TGTGCCAGCAGCTTAAGAGCCGCTGGCTACACCTTC. Amino acid sequence: CASSLRAAGYTF.

This clonotype was seen repeatedly, ten times or more. V is TRBV20-1 and J is TRBJ2-1; TRBD2 matches 7 bases. Germline assignment: CDR1 DFQATT and CDR2 SNEGSKA (reference sequence). The CDR3 runs 15 residues. V lost 5 bases to trimming and J lost 4 bases; unmatched junction nucleotides: 11. The CDR3 DNA reads TGCAGTGCTCCAACGCGGGAGTTAACGTACAATGAGCAGTTCTTC. Its protein is CSAPTRELTYNEQFF.

Many counts were recorded for this clonotype. This chain uses TRBV24-1 with TRBJ2-2, with D possibly being TRBD1 (5 bases). This CDR3 has 14 residues. Germline V gene lookup returns CDR1 KGHDR and CDR2 SFDVKD. V shed 5 bases and J shed 0 bases, with 6 bases lying between them. CDR3 region: CATSGQPNTGELFF. For the CDR3, the DNA is TGTGCCACCAGTGGACAGCCGAACACCGGGGAGCTGTTTTTT.

Notes on this clonotype: This may be a read error, as it is one base from a much larger clone. The J gene is TRBJ2-3, the V gene TRBV28; 11 bases map to TRBD2. Germline loops: CDR1 MDHEN, CDR2 SYDVKM. This CDR3 has 16 residues. CDR3 residues: CASSLGTSGYTDAQYF. DNA for the CDR3: TGTGCCAGCAGTTTAGGGACTAGCGGATACACAGATGCGCAGTATTTT.

There are many counts of this clonotype. V usage is TRBV20-1 and J usage is TRBJ2-1; D is possibly TRBD2 (6 bases). Germline V gives CDR1 DFQATT, CDR2 SNEGSKA (reference sequence). V was clipped by 4 bases and J by 7 bases, with 17 bases between them. This CDR3 contains 14 residues. The CDR3 sequence is CSAIGLAGRNEQFF. The DNA for the CDR3 is TGCAGTGCTATCGGCTTGGCAGGGAGGAATGAGCAGTTCTTC.